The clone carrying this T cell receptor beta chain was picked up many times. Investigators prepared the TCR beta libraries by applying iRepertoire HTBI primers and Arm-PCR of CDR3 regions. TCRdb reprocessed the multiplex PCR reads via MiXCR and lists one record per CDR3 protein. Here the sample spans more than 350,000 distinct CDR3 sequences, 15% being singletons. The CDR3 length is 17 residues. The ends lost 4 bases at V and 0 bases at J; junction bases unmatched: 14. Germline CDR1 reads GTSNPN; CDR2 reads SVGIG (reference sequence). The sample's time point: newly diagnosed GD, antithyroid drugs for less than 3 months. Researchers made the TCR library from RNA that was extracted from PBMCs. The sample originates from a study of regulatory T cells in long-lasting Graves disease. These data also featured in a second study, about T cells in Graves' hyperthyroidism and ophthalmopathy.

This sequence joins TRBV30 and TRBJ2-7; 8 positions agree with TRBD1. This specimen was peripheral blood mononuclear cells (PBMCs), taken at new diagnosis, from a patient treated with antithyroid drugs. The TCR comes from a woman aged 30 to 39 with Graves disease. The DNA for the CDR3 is TGTGCCTGGACTCCCGGACAGGGCATGGGGATCTCCTACGAGCAGTACTTC. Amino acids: CAWTPGQGMGISYEQYF.